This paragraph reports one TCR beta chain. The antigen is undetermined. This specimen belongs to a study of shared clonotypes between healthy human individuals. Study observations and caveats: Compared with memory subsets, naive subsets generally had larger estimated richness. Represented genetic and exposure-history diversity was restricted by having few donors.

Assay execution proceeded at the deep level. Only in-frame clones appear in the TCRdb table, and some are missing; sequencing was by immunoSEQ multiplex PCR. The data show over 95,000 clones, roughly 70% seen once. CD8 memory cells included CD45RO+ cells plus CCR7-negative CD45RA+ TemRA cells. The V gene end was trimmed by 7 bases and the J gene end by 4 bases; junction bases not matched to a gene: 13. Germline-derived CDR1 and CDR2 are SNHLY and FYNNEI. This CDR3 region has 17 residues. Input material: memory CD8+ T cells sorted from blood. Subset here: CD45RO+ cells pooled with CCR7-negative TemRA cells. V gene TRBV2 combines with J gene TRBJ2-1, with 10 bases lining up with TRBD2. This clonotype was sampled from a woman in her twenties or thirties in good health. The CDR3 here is CASKGTSANVQYNEQFF. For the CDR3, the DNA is TGTGCCAGCAAAGGGACTAGCGCCAACGTACAGTACAATGAGCAGTTCTTC.